These T cell receptor beta chains were read from a single sample in a study of T cell repertoires in cytomegalovirus infection. A single record per CDR3 protein comes from TCRdb applying MiXCR to the reads. The repertoire holds about 360,000 distinct CDR3 sequences, with around 18% as singletons. The sample taken for sequencing was PBMCs. Receptors originate from a human donor in good health (CMV status not recorded). Some clones in this sample may be carry-over from other donors' samples. Each CDR3 is given with its conserved first and last residue. The D gene is left open where the match is weak. Rows give clone size only sometimes, using once, few, many, or a class for an expanded clone.

>few|NA|TRBJ2-1|15|TRBV4-1
CASKAVGGPYNEQFF
TGCGCCAGCAAAGCCGTCGGAGGTCCCTACAATGAGCAGTTCTTC
>many|TRBD1|TRBJ1-5|19|TRBV7-8
CASSKRDRVGDYSNQPQHF
TGTGCCAGCAGCAAAAGGGACAGGGTCGGCGATTATAGCAATCAGCCCCAGCATTTT
>many|TRBD2|TRBJ2-7|14|TRBV28
CASRGLSESYEQYF
TGTGCCAGCAGGGGACTATCCGAATCCTACGAGCAGTACTTC
>many|NA|TRBJ1-2|15|TRBV7-2
CASSPEGGEYYGYTF
TGTGCCAGCAGCCCGGAAGGGGGGGAATACTATGGCTACACCTTC
>few|NA|TRBJ1-6|15|TRBV3-1
CASSHLGQQNSPLHF
TGTGCCAGCAGCCATCTCGGACAGCAGAATTCACCCCTCCACTTT
>many|NA|TRBJ2-5|17|TRBV7-6
CASSHLRGSPAGETQYF
TGTGCCAGCAGCCACCTAAGGGGTAGCCCGGCGGGAGAGACCCAGTACTTC
>few|NA|TRBJ2-7|13|TRBV19
CASSIWDSYEQYF
TGTGCCAGTAGTATCTGGGATAGCTACGAGCAGTACTTC
>few|NA|TRBJ1-2|14|TRBV20-1
CTASKNGGEDGYTF
TGCACCGCTAGTAAAAACGGGGGGGAAGATGGCTACACCTTC
>many|NA|TRBJ1-1|13|TRBV4-1
CASSPTPNTEAFF
TGCGCCAGCAGCCCGACACCGAACACTGAAGCTTTCTTT
>NA|NA|TRBJ1-6|17|TRBV28
CASCQFAGTTNNSPLHF
TGTGCCAGCTGCCAATTCGCAGGGACTACCAACAATTCACCCCTCCACTTT
>many|NA|TRBJ1-1|13|TRBV7-9
CASSITQNTEAFF
TGTGCCAGCAGCATAACACAGAACACTGAAGCTTTCTTT
>many|NA|TRBJ1-5|15|TRBV7-2
CASSYGDHLNQPQHF
TGTGCCAGCAGCTACGGCGACCATCTTAATCAGCCCCAGCATTTT
>few|TRBD2|TRBJ2-5|17|TRBV5-1
CASSLTPGLAGQETQYF
TGCGCCAGCAGCCTAACCCCGGGACTAGCGGGGCAAGAGACCCAGTACTTC
>NA|NA|TRBJ2-5|12|TRBV14
CASSQVEETQYF
TGTGCCAGCAGCCAAGTAGAGGAGACCCAGTACTTC
>NA|NA|TRBJ2-5|13|TRBV6-1
CASRRVEVETQYF
TGTGCCAGCAGGAGGGTTGAGGTAGAGACCCAGTACTTC